What follows is one T cell receptor (beta chain) and its context. This specimen comes from a study of cytomegalovirus exposure and HLA in healthy donors. It was with 60 Vbeta and 13 Jbeta primers that the PCR ran. Produced via immunoSEQ multiplex PCR; TCRdb's table is partial and in-frame only. The repertoire consists of 150,000 to 200,000 clones, with 82% occurring once and the leading ten covering 1.5% to 1.7%. The clonotype originates from a man in his forties in good health and CMV-seronegative. The specimen sequenced was PBMCs.

CDR3 in amino acids: CASSLGTGGYGYTF. CDR3 DNA sequence: TGTGCCAGCAGCTTAGGGACAGGGGGCTATGGCTACACCTTC. The gene calls are TRBV7-3 and TRBJ1-2; 11 bases line up with TRBD1. The CDR3 runs to 14 residues. From germline, CDR1 is SGHTA and CDR2 FQGTGA. V lost 2 bases, J lost 4 bases, and 0 bases stayed unmatched.